The 20 T cell receptor beta chains reported below all come from one sample, sequenced in a study of blood T cell repertoires in COVID-19. The assay was immunoSEQ multiplex PCR, and TCRdb's table has in-frame clones only and misses some. The sample carries about 380,000 clones, over 75% recorded once. Material for sequencing was PBMCs or T cells enriched from blood (not recorded which). Receptors originate from a man under 40 who had recovered from COVID-19.

The chain employs TRBV11-3 and TRBJ2-1, with 9 bases aligning to TRBD2. CDR1 and CDR2 from the germline V gene are SGHNT and YENEEA. The trim removed 2 bases at V and 4 bases at J, leaving 6 bases unmatched. CDR3 size: 16 residues. DNA for the CDR3: TGTGCCAGCAGCTTATCCCTAGCGGGGAATTACAATGAGCAGTTCTTC. Translation gives CASSLSLAGNYNEQFF.

The V gene is TRBV10-3, the J gene TRBJ1-4; D might be TRBD1 (5 bases). Trimming pared 3 bases from V and 11 bases from J, leaving 10 bases between. CDR1 is ENHRY and CDR2 is SYGVKD in the germline V gene. CDR3 length equals 12 residues. The CDR3 DNA sequence: TGTGCCATCAGTGACGGGCAGGGTAAACTGTTTTTT. It encodes CAISDGQGKLFF.

The rearrangement joins TRBV19 to TRBJ2-3, with TRBD2 as a possible D gene (6 bases). The ends were cut back, 2 bases at V and 3 bases at J, with 15 bases in the middle. The CDR3 covers 16 residues. The germline V gene has CDR1 LNHDA and CDR2 SQIVND (reference sequence). The CDR3 DNA reads TGTGCCAGTAGTATAAGGTCGCGGGGCTCGACAGATACGCAGTATTTT. Its protein is CASSIRSRGSTDTQYF. The entire variable domain, with the rest obtained from reference TRBV19 and TRBJ2-3, is as follows: DGGITQSPKYLFRKEGQNVTLSCEQNLNHDAMYWYRQDPGQGLRLIYYSQIVNDFQKGDIAEGYSVSREKKESFPLTVTSAQKNPTAFYLCASSIRSRGSTDTQYFGPGTRLTVL.

This chain links TRBV5-6 with TRBJ1-3; D is uncertain. The CDR3 runs to 14 residues. Germline lookup yields CDR1 SGHDT and CDR2 YYEEEE. The V end was cut by 3 bases, the J end by 0 bases, with 7 bases between. The CDR3 protein is CASSSGFSGNTIYF. The CDR3, as DNA: TGTGCCAGCAGCTCGGGTTTCTCTGGAAACACCATATATTTT.

This chain joins TRBV29-1 and TRBJ2-5; 10 bases agree with TRBD2. Trimming took 6 bases from V and 5 from J; bases not matched to a gene: 15. CDR1 and CDR2 from the germline V gene are SQVTM and ANQGSEA. The CDR3 is made up of 16 amino acids. CDR3: CSVIAGLAGAFETQYF. Here the CDR3 DNA reads TGCAGCGTCATAGCGGGGCTAGCGGGGGCATTTGAGACCCAGTACTTC. The full variable domain, completed using reference TRBV29-1 and TRBJ2-5, is SAVISQKPSRDICQRGTSLTIQCQVDSQVTMMFWYRQQPGQSLTLIATANQGSEATYESGFVIDKFPISRPNLTFSTLTVSNMSPEDSSIYLCSVIAGLAGAFETQYFGPGTRLLVL.

The CDR3 DNA reads as TGCAGCGGCGGCCACAGGGGGAGGCTGGATGGCTACACCTTC. Translated: CSGGHRGRLDGYTF. This rearrangement joins TRBV29-1 to TRBJ1-2, with 8 bases matching TRBD1. With 7 bases clipped from V and 6 bases from J, the junction kept 13 bases outside the gene matches. The CDR3 sequence is 14 residues long. Germline V gene data show CDR1 as SQVTM and CDR2 as ANQGSEA.

The V and J genes are TRBV19 and TRBJ1-6, with unresolved D. The CDR3 is made up of 13 amino acids. The V and J ends lost 7 bases and 8 bases respectively, with 12 bases between them. Germline assignment: CDR1 LNHDA and CDR2 SQIVND (reference sequence). The CDR3 sequence is CASTFGSDSPLHF. As DNA, the CDR3 is TGTGCCAGTACCTTCGGGTCGGATTCACCCCTCCACTTT.

The chain joins TRBV10-3 to TRBJ2-5, with 7 bases lining up with TRBD2. Germline-derived CDR1 and CDR2 are ENHRY and SYGVKD. The CDR3 covers 12 residues. V shed 10 bases, J shed 5 bases, and the junction held 7 bases outside the gene matches. DNA for the CDR3: TGTGCCAGCCGGGGGGAGGCGGAGACCCAGTACTTC. Protein: CASRGEAETQYF.

The rearrangement uses TRBV6-5 and TRBJ1-1; D remains ambiguous. This CDR3 has 13 residues. CDR1 and CDR2 from the germline V gene are MNHEY and SVGAGI. V lost 2 bases, J lost 5 bases, and 9 bases lay in between. Here the CDR3 DNA reads TGTGCCAGCAGTTACGTCGGTGATACTGAAGCTTTCTTT. This codes for CASSYVGDTEAFF.

In nucleotides, the CDR3 is TGTGCCAGTAGTAGAGCAGGGGCCCAGAAAGCTTTCTTT. It translates to CASSRAGAQKAFF. The chain uses TRBV19 and TRBJ1-1; D perhaps matches TRBD1 (6 bases). Trimming removed 4 bases at V and 9 bases at J, with 15 bases between. The CDR3 totals 13 residues. Germline CDR1 and CDR2: LNHDA and SQIVND (reference sequence).

The chain combines TRBV6-6 with TRBJ1-5, with 10 bases identical to TRBD1. Trimming took 8 bases from V and 6 from J; bases not matched to a gene: 7. The CDR3 loop spans 14 amino acids. Germline CDR1 MNHNY, CDR2 SVGAGI (reference sequence). The CDR3 loop is CASWTGGGSQPQHF. The CDR3 DNA sequence: TGTGCCAGCTGGACAGGGGGAGGTAGTCAGCCCCAGCATTTT.

The chain uses TRBV4-1 and TRBJ2-3; 8 bases are shared with TRBD2. Germline V gene lookup returns CDR1 MGHRA and CDR2 YSYEKL. Trimming at V came to 1 base and at J to 4 bases, leaving 4 bases not matched to a gene. This CDR3 is 15 amino acids long. The chain's CDR3 is CASSQVGGGSDTQYF. Written as DNA, the CDR3 is TGCGCCAGCAGCCAAGTCGGGGGGGGGTCAGATACGCAGTATTTT.

This clone appeared a single time. The V and J genes are TRBV24-1 and TRBJ2-2; D might be TRBD1 (6 bases). Trimming cost V 4 bases and J 0 bases, with 14 bases left between them. This CDR3 is 17 amino acids long. Germline V lookup: CDR1 KGHDR, CDR2 SFDVKD. The CDR3 region has the DNA TGTGCCACCAGTGACTGGAGCCAGGGGCCGAACACCGGGGAGCTGTTTTTT. This gives the protein CATSDWSQGPNTGELFF.

This chain joins TRBV27 and TRBJ1-2; 7 bases line up with TRBD1. CDR1 and CDR2 from the germline V gene are MNHEY and SMNVEV (reference sequence). CDR3 size: 14 residues. V shed 6 bases and J 6 bases; nucleotides not matched to a gene: 10. CDR3: CASSTGPTGNGYTF. The CDR3 nucleotides are TGTGCCAGCAGCACAGGTCCGACAGGGAATGGCTACACCTTC.

The rearrangement joins TRBV6-5 to TRBJ1-5; 7 bases fit TRBD1. The CDR3 totals 14 residues. CDR1 and CDR2 from the germline V gene are MNHEY and SVGAGI. Trimming removed 6 bases from V and 3 bases from J; junction bases left unmatched: 5. The CDR3 is CASSRDRINQPQHF. DNA for the CDR3: TGTGCCAGCAGCCGGGACAGAATCAATCAGCCCCAGCATTTT.

The J gene is TRBJ2-7, the V gene TRBV7-9; 7 bases map to TRBD2. The length of the CDR3 is 14 residues. Germline-derived CDR1 and CDR2 are SEHNR and FQNEAQ (reference sequence). V gave up 6 bases and J gave up 7 bases; unmatched junction bases: 12. This CDR3 reads CASRLGGGAGEQYF. The CDR3, as DNA: TGTGCCAGCAGGTTGGGCGGGGGAGCGGGGGAGCAGTACTTC.

The V gene is TRBV2, the J gene TRBJ1-3, with D tentatively TRBD1 (6 bases). Per the germline V gene, CDR1 is SNHLY and CDR2 is FYNNEI. The CDR3 totals 16 residues. V was clipped by 1 base and J by 0 bases, with 10 bases between them. For the CDR3, the DNA is TGTGCCAGCAGTGAAGGAACAGGGAACTCTGGAAACACCATATATTTT. It is translated as CASSEGTGNSGNTIYF.

The chain is built from TRBV3-1 (or the pseudogene TRBV3-2) and TRBJ1-6, with TRBD1 as a possible D gene (5 bases). The V end was cut by 2 bases, the J end by 8 bases, with 7 bases between. CDR3 length: 13 amino acids. Germline CDR1 LGHDT, CDR2 YNNKEL (reference sequence). CDR3 in amino acids: CASSQIGDSPLHF. As DNA, the CDR3 is TGTGCCAGCAGCCAAATAGGGGATTCACCCCTCCACTTT.

The CDR3, as DNA: TGTGCCAGCAGTTTTTCGCGGACCCAGTACTTC. As protein: CASSFSRTQYF. The gene calls are TRBV12-3 or TRBV12-4 and TRBJ2-5; unclear D gene. The CDR3 runs 11 residues. Trimming shortened V by 3 bases and J by 7 bases, and 6 bases separated the two germline ends.

This clone was seen a few times. The gene calls are TRBV18 and TRBJ1-1; no firm D call. Germline V lookup: CDR1 KGHSH, CDR2 LQKENI. Deletions cut 5 bases from V and 0 bases from J, with 19 bases between. This CDR3 has 17 residues. CDR3 bases: TGTGCCAGCTCATCATCTCCCGCTTCCGGGATGAACACTGAAGCTTTCTTT. Protein product: CASSSSPASGMNTEAFF.